The entry below describes one TCR beta chain. Its matching antigen is unknown. TCRdb reprocessed the reads via MiXCR and lists one record per CDR3 protein. The data show hundreds of thousands of distinct CDR3 sequences, 25% to 40% seen once. Trimming removed 3 bases at V and 5 bases at J, with 21 bases between. Germline-derived CDR1 and CDR2 are SGDLS and YYNGEE. CDR3 length: 16 residues. The data were obtained in a study of T cell repertoires in cytomegalovirus infection. Study as a whole: The public TCR beta signatures pointed to both CMV infection and matching HLA type.

Study conclusions and caveats: Based on cumulative public TCR beta family frequency, carriers of CMV plus the relevant HLA were identified. HLA-C-restricted CMV clonotypes gave the most frequent clonotype in two of eight donors.

The rearrangement links TRBV9 to TRBJ2-7; possible D gene TRBD1, 5 bases. Specimen: PBMCs. This TCR was sampled from a human donor in good health (CMV status not recorded). Some clones in this sample may be carry-over from other donors' samples. The CDR3 region has the DNA TGTGCCAGCAGCGGAACGGACATGGCATCAATCGACGAGCAGTACTTC. The encoded protein is CASSGTDMASIDEQYF. Filled out from reference TRBV9 and TRBJ2-7, the complete variable domain reads DSGVTQTPKHLITATGQRVTLRCSPRSGDLSVYWYQQSLDQGLQFLIQYYNGEERAKGNILERFSAQQFPDLHSELNLSSLELGDSALYFCASSGTDMASIDEQYFGPGTRLTVT.